These 3 T cell receptor beta chains originate from one sample sequenced in a study of breast tumors, draining lymph nodes, adjacent tissues. TCRdb called the multiplex PCR reads again in MiXCR, with one record for every CDR3 protein. The sample has about 180,000 distinct CDR3 sequences, about 30% seen once. Samples came from axillary lymph nodes draining the breast cancer. The specimen sequenced was axillary lymph node tissue. Source of these receptors: a female donor with breast cancer. Some clones in this sample may be carry-over from other donors' samples.

Turning to this clonotype: A much larger clone lies one base from this, so it may be a read error. The rearrangement uses TRBV6-5 and TRBJ1-4, with D perhaps TRBD1 (6 bases). The germline gives CDR1 MNHEY, CDR2 SVGAGI. The CDR3 has 17 residues. Trimming took off 11 bases at V and 3 bases at J, with 25 bases between the two ends. CDR3 coding DNA: TGTGCCGGCCGGGCTTACGGACAGCACCCACCTAATGAAAAACTGTTTTTT. Protein sequence: CAGRAYGQHPPNEKLFF.

With respect to this clonotype: A read error may explain this, as a much larger clone is one base away. V is TRBV5-8 and J is TRBJ2-5, with D perhaps TRBD1 (5 bases). In germline, CDR1 is SGHTS, CDR2 YDEGEE. This CDR3 comprises 15 residues. As DNA, the CDR3 is TGCGCCAGCAGCTTGTATGGGGCATTCCAAGAGACCCAGTACTTC. This sequence encodes CASSLYGAFQETQYF.

The chain carries TRBV28 and TRBJ1-3, with 9 bases matching TRBD1. The CDR3 extends over 17 amino acids. Germline trimming cut 4 bases from V and 8 bases from J; bases unmatched to any gene: 15. Germline V gives CDR1 MDHEN, CDR2 SYDVKM. CDR3 amino acids: CASSWVSGTGRGYTIYF. The CDR3 DNA reads TGTGCCAGCAGTTGGGTTAGCGGGACAGGGCGTGGCTACACCATATATTTT.